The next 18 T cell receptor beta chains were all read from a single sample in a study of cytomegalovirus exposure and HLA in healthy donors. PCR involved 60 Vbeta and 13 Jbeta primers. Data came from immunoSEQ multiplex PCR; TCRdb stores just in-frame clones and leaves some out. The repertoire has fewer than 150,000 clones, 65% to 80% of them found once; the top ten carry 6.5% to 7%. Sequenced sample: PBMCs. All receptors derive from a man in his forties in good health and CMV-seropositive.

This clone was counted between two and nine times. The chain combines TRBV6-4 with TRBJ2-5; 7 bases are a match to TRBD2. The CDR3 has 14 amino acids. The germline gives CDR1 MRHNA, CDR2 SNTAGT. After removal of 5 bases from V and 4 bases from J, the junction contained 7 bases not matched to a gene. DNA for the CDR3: TGTGCCAGCAGTTACGGGGGAGGGCGAGAGACCCAGTACTTC. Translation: CASSYGGGRETQYF.

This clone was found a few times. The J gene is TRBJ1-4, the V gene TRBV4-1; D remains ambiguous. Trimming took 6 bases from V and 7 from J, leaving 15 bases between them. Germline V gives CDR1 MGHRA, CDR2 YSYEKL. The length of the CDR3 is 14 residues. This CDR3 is CASSRGGFSEKLFF. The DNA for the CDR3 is TGCGCCAGCAGTCGTGGCGGTTTCAGTGAAAAACTGTTTTTT.

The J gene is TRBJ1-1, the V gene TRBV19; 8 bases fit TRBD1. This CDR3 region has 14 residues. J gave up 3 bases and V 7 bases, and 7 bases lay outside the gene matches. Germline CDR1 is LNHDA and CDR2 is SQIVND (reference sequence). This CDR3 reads CASIHGQGDTEAFF. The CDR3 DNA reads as TGTGCCAGTATTCACGGACAGGGAGACACTGAAGCTTTCTTT.

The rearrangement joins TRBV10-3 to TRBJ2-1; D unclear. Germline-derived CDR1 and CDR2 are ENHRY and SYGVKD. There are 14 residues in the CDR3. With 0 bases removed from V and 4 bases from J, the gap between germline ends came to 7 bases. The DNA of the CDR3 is TGTGCCATCAGTGAGTCGGCTAGTTACAATGAGCAGTTCTTC. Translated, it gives CAISESASYNEQFF.

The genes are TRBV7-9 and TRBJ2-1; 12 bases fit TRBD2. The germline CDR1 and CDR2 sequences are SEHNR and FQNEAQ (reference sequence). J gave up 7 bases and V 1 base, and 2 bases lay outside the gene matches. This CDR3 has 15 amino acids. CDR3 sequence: CASSLDLAGGNEQFF. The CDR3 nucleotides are TGTGCCAGCAGCTTAGACCTAGCGGGAGGGAATGAGCAGTTCTTC.

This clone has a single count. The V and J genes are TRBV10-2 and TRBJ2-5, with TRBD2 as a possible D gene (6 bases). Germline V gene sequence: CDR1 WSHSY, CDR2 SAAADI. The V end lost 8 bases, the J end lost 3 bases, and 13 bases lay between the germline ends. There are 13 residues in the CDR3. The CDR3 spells CASGGFGEETQYF. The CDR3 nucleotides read TGCGCCAGCGGAGGGTTCGGGGAAGAGACCCAGTACTTC.

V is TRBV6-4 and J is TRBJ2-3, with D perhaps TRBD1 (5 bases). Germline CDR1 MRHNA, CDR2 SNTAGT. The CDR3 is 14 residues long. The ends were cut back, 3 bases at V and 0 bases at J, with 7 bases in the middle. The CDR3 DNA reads TGTGCCAGCAGTGAAGGGGTCAGCACAGATACGCAGTATTTT. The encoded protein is CASSEGVSTDTQYF.

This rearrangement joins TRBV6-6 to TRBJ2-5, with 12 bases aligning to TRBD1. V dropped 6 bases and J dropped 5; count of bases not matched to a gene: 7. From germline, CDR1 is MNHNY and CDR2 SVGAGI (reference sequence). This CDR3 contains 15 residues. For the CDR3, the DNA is TGTGCCAGCAGCTCCGGGACAGGGGGCGGGGAGACCCAGTACTTC. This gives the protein CASSSGTGGGETQYF.

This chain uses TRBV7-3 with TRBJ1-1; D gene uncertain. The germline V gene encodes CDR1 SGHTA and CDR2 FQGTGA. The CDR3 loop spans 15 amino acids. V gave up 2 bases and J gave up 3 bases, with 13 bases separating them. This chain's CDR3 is CASSLDQRRDTEAFF. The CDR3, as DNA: TGTGCCAGCAGCTTAGATCAGCGGAGGGACACTGAAGCTTTCTTT.

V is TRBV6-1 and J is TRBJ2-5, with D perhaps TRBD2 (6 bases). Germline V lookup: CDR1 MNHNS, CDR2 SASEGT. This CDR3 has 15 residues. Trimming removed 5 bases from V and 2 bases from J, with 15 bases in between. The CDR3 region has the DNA TGTGCCAGCAGTCCCGGGGCAGGGACTCAAGAGACCCAGTACTTC. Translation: CASSPGAGTQETQYF.

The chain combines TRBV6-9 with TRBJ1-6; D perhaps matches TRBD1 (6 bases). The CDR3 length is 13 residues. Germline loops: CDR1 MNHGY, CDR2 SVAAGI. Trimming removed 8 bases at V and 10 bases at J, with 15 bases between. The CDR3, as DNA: TGTGCCAGCGGGGACACGGAGTACTCACCCCTCCACTTT. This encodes CASGDTEYSPLHF.

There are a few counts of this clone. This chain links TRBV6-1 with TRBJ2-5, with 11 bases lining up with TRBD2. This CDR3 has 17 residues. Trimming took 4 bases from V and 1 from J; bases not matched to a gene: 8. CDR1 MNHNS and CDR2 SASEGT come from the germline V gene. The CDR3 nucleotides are TGTGCCAGCAGTGCAGCGGGACTAGCGGCAACCCAAGAGACCCAGTACTTC. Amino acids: CASSAAGLAATQETQYF.

CDR3: CASRREGGTYNEQFF. CDR3 DNA: TGCGCCAGCCGCCGGGAGGGCGGTACCTACAATGAGCAGTTCTTC. The chain has TRBV5-1 and TRBJ2-1, with 8 bases fitting TRBD2. This CDR3 comprises 15 residues. V lost 7 bases and J lost 2; bases outside the gene matches: 8. Germline CDR1 is SGHRS and CDR2 is YFSETQ. Variable domain in full (rest from reference TRBV5-1 and TRBJ2-1): KAGVTQTPRYLIKTRGQQVTLSCSPISGHRSVSWYQQTPGQGLQFLFEYFSETQRNKGNFPGRFSGRQFSNSRSEMNVSTLELGDSALYLCASRREGGTYNEQFFGPGTRLTVL.

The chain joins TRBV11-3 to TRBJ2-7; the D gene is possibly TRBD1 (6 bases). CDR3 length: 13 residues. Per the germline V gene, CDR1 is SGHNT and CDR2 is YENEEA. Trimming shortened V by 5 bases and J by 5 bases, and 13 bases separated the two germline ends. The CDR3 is CASSLQGGNEQYF. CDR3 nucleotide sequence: TGTGCCAGCAGCCTTCAAGGGGGTAACGAGCAGTACTTC.

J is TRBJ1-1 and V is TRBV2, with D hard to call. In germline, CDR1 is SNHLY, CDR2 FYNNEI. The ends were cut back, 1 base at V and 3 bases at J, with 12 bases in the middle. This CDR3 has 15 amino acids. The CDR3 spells CASSEGATRHTEAFF. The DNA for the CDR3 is TGTGCCAGCAGTGAAGGGGCCACCCGGCACACTGAAGCTTTCTTT.

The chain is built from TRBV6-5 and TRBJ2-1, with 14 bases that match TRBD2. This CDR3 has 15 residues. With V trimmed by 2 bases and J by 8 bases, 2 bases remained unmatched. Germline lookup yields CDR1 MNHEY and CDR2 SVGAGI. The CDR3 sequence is CASSYQGLAGDEQFF. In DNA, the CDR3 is TGTGCCAGCAGTTACCAGGGACTAGCGGGAGATGAGCAGTTCTTC.

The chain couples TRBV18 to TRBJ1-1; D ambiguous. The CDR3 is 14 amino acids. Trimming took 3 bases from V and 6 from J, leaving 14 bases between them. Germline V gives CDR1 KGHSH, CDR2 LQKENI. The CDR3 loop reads CASSPARRVAEAFF. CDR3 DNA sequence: TGTGCCAGCTCACCGGCAAGGAGGGTGGCTGAAGCTTTCTTT.

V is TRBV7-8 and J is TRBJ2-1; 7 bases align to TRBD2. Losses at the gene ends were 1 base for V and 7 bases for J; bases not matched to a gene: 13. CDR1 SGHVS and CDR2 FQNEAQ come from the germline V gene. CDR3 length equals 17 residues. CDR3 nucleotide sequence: TGTGCCAGCAGCTTAGACGGCGGGGGTCGGAGGAGGAATGAGCAGTTCTTC. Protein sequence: CASSLDGGGRRRNEQFF.